This is a list of T cell receptor beta chains from one sample in a study of response to subunit inactivated influenza vaccine. TCRdb ran MiXCR on the RT-PCR reads and lists one entry per CDR3 protein. There are hundreds of thousands of distinct CDR3 sequences in the sample; 10% to 15% occur only once, and about 12% lies in the top ten. The specimen comprised PBMCs from blood, sampled 40 to 50 days after vaccination. The receptors derive from a man aged 45 to 65 who received an inactivated influenza vaccine. Both conserved end residues are part of each CDR3. Fields, in order: V gene, clone size, J gene, D gene, CDR3 protein, CDR3 DNA. A D gene is named only where the DNA matches it firmly. Expanded clones are given a class, and other clones once, few, many or no size at all.

>TRBV7-2|-|TRBJ1-5|-
CASSLVGHYSNQPQHF
TGTGCCAGCAGCTTGGTAGGGCATTATAGCAATCAGCCCCAGCATTTT
>TRBV7-9|few|TRBJ2-7|TRBD1
CASSLGPGTATYEQYF
TGTGCCAGCAGCTTAGGCCCTGGGACAGCCACCTACGAGCAGTACTTC
>TRBV20-1|many|TRBJ2-3|-
CSARDLNSASTRVTQYF
TGCAGTGCTAGAGATCTGAACTCCGCGAGTACCAGAGTTACGCAGTATTTT
>TRBV29-1|-|TRBJ1-2|-
CSVREGYGYTF
TGCAGCGTGAGAGAGGGCTATGGCTACACCTTC
>TRBV7-9|-|TRBJ2-7|-
CASSPAPRQYYEQYF
TGTGCCAGCAGCCCGGCCCCCAGACAGTACTACGAGCAGTACTTC
>TRBV27|-|TRBJ2-7|TRBD1
CASSQTNRGRYEQYF
TGTGCCAGCAGCCAAACAAACAGGGGGCGGTACGAGCAGTACTTC
>TRBV4-2|-|TRBJ2-3|-
CASRPTGIGTDTQYF
TGTGCCAGCAGACCTACCGGGATCGGCACAGATACGCAGTATTTT
>TRBV5-6|few|TRBJ2-1|-
CASSPTSPREQFF
TGTGCCAGCAGCCCCACTAGCCCCCGCGAGCAGTTCTTC
>TRBV6-1|-|TRBJ2-3|-
CASRAIWGATTDTQYF
TGTGCCAGCAGGGCAATTTGGGGGGCCACAACAGATACGCAGTATTTT
>TRBV5-5|-|TRBJ1-1|TRBD1
CASSSPQGLVDTEAFF
TGTGCCAGCAGCTCGCCACAGGGGCTCGTCGACACTGAAGCTTTCTTT
>TRBV27|-|TRBJ1-6|-
CASSTIPTRLNSPLHF
TGTGCCAGCAGTACAATACCGACACGACTTAATTCACCCCTCCACTTT
>TRBV9|-|TRBJ2-3|-
CASTGRDSDTQYF
TGTGCCAGCACCGGTAGAGACTCAGATACGCAGTATTTT
>TRBV12-3/TRBV12-4|-|TRBJ1-1|-
CASTIGGNTEAFF
TGTGCCAGCACCATAGGGGGGAACACTGAAGCTTTCTTT
>TRBV6-2/TRBV6-3|-|TRBJ2-3|-
CASQRRGFRTDTQYF
TGTGCCAGTCAACGCCGGGGGTTCCGCACAGATACGCAGTATTTT
>TRBV28|-|TRBJ2-1|TRBD2
CASSSQRTRLISEQFF
TGTGCCAGCAGTTCCCAGAGGACTAGGCTTATCTCTGAGCAGTTCTTC
>TRBV5-1|many|TRBJ2-2|TRBD1
CASSETGGAGTGELFF
TGCGCCAGCAGCGAGACAGGGGGCGCCGGCACCGGGGAGCTGTTTTTT